These 25 T cell receptor beta chains were sequenced from one sample in a study of shared clonotypes between healthy human individuals. Naive CD8 populations comprised CD45RO-negative cells positively selected for CCR7, excluding terminally differentiated effector memory CD45RA+ cells. Sequencing used immunoSEQ multiplex PCR; TCRdb keeps in-frame clones, though not all of them. This sample carries about 2.1 million clones, 90% to 95% of them seen once, and the ten largest clones take roughly 1.7%. The sequenced material came from naive CD8+ T cells from PBMCs. The receptors were sampled from a young man in good health. Some clones in this sample may be carry-over from other donors' samples.

This CDR3 reads CASSTGTGNIREQFF. CDR3 DNA: TGTGCCAGCAGTACCGGGACAGGGAATATCCGTGAGCAGTTCTTC. This sequence joins TRBV27 and TRBJ2-1; 9 bases are a match to TRBD1. CDR1 MNHEY and CDR2 SMNVEV come from the germline V gene (reference sequence). The CDR3 sequence is 15 residues long. V lost 5 bases, J lost 9 bases, and 11 bases stayed unmatched.

J is TRBJ2-1 and V is TRBV15; 8 positions agree with TRBD2. After removal of 0 bases from V and 10 bases from J, the junction contained 11 bases not matched to a gene. The CDR3 spans 16 residues. Germline V gene lookup returns CDR1 LNHNV and CDR2 YYDKDF (reference sequence). The CDR3 loop is CATSRERAGLVAEQFF. In DNA, the CDR3 is TGTGCCACCAGCAGAGAGAGGGCGGGACTAGTCGCGGAGCAGTTCTTC.

This chain links TRBV30 with TRBJ1-1; 7 bases agree with TRBD1. Trimming removed 4 bases from V and 0 bases from J; junction bases left unmatched: 5. In germline, CDR1 is GTSNPN, CDR2 SVGIG (reference sequence). The CDR3 length is 14 residues. The CDR3 reads CAWTLGQLNTEAFF. CDR3 DNA sequence: TGTGCCTGGACTCTGGGACAGCTGAACACTGAAGCTTTCTTT.

This clone appeared a single time. The chain couples TRBV27 to TRBJ2-2; weak D call: TRBD1 (7 bases). The CDR3 runs to 17 residues. Per germline, CDR1 MNHEY and CDR2 SMNVEV (reference sequence). V gave up 4 bases and J gave up 5 bases, with 20 bases separating them. CDR3 sequence reads: CASSSEFDRDFTGELFF. CDR3 DNA sequence: TGTGCCAGCAGTTCCGAGTTCGACAGGGACTTTACCGGGGAGCTGTTTTTT.

J is TRBJ2-4 and V is TRBV5-6; D may be TRBD2 (6 bases). Germline CDR1 SGHDT, CDR2 YYEEEE. The CDR3 extends over 12 amino acids. Trimming stripped 5 bases from V and 15 bases from J, with 18 bases between. The CDR3 reads CASSSSGLKRYF. CDR3 nucleotide sequence: TGTGCCAGCAGTTCCTCGGGACTCAAGCGGTACTTC.

The chain uses TRBV27 and TRBJ1-5, with TRBD1 as a possible D gene (5 bases). The CDR3 consists of 15 residues. V lost 5 bases, J lost 2 bases, and 13 bases lay in between. Germline assignment: CDR1 MNHEY and CDR2 SMNVEV (reference sequence). The CDR3 region has the DNA TGTGCCAGCAGTGGGGGACCGCTTGGCAATCAGCCCCAGCATTTT. It specifies CASSGGPLGNQPQHF.

J is TRBJ2-4 and V is TRBV11-2; 8 nucleotides match TRBD1. The length of the CDR3 is 16 residues. V was clipped by 3 bases and J by 8 bases; unmatched bases: 12. Germline V lookup: CDR1 SGHAT, CDR2 FQNNGV. CDR3 sequence (DNA): TGTGCCAGCAGCTTCTCGCTGGACAGGGTTTACGACATTCAGTACTTC. It codes for CASSFSLDRVYDIQYF.

The rearrangement joins TRBV4-3 to TRBJ2-1; 8 bases match TRBD1. V gave up 1 base and J gave up 4 bases; unmatched junction bases: 3. The CDR3 is 15 residues long. Germline lookup yields CDR1 LGHNA and CDR2 YSLEER. This chain's CDR3 is CASSQARDRYNEQFF. The DNA for the CDR3 is TGCGCCAGCAGCCAAGCCCGGGACAGGTACAATGAGCAGTTCTTC.

This rearrangement joins TRBV4-3 to TRBJ1-5; D is unresolved. Germline V CDR1 and CDR2: LGHNA, YSLEER. Trimming pared 0 bases from V and 5 bases from J, leaving 20 bases between. There are 18 residues in the CDR3. CDR3 residues: CASSQDRYDTEGYQPQHF. CDR3 DNA sequence: TGCGCCAGCAGCCAAGACCGCTATGACACCGAGGGTTATCAGCCCCAGCATTTT.

This clone was detected a few times. The chain carries TRBV19 and TRBJ1-2, with D maybe TRBD1 (6 bases). Germline CDR1 is LNHDA and CDR2 is SQIVND (reference sequence). V was pared by 3 bases and J by 7 bases, with 9 bases between. The CDR3 spans 12 residues. The DNA of the CDR3 is TGTGCCAGTAGTATCGGGGGCGGTGGCTACACCTTC. Residues: CASSIGGGGYTF.

The gene calls are TRBV4-3 and TRBJ2-7; 9 nucleotides match TRBD1. The V gene's germline CDR1 is LGHNA and CDR2 YSLEER. This CDR3 contains 15 residues. The trim removed 4 bases at V and 5 bases at J, leaving 9 bases unmatched. The CDR3 here is CASSRIYRGRDEQYF. In DNA, the CDR3 is TGCGCCAGCAGCCGAATCTACAGGGGGCGGGACGAGCAGTACTTC.

The chain uses TRBV4-3 and TRBJ1-1; 8 positions match TRBD1. The CDR3 totals 15 residues. The V gene's germline CDR1 is LGHNA and CDR2 YSLEER. The J segment lost 1 base and the V segment lost 4 bases, leaving 5 bases of the junction unmatched. CDR3 nucleotide sequence: TGCGCCAGCAGCCCCGGGACAGGAGAGAACACTGAAGCTTTCTTT. Its protein product is CASSPGTGENTEAFF.

The CDR3 reads CASSPLGQRQHYGYTF. The CDR3 DNA sequence: TGTGCCAGCAGTCCACTTGGACAGCGGCAGCACTATGGCTACACCTTC. The gene calls are TRBV6-6 and TRBJ1-2; D is possibly TRBD1 (6 bases). Germline V gives CDR1 MNHNY, CDR2 SVGAGI (reference sequence). The CDR3 runs 16 residues. Trimming left V 5 bases short and J 3 bases short, with 19 bases between.

This clone was counted once. The gene calls are TRBV9 and TRBJ2-7; a possible D gene is TRBD2 (6 bases). With 0 bases removed from V and 4 bases from J, the gap between germline ends came to 11 bases. CDR1 is SGDLS and CDR2 is YYNGEE in the germline V gene. The CDR3 spans 14 residues. CDR3: CASSVGGLLYEQYF. For the CDR3, the DNA is TGTGCCAGCAGCGTAGGTGGACTACTATACGAGCAGTACTTC. The full variable domain, completed using reference TRBV9 and TRBJ2-7, is DSGVTQTPKHLITATGQRVTLRCSPRSGDLSVYWYQQSLDQGLQFLIQYYNGEERAKGNILERFSAQQFPDLHSELNLSSLELGDSALYFCASSVGGLLYEQYFGPGTRLTVT.

The chain carries TRBV11-1 and TRBJ2-2; D might be TRBD1 (6 bases). This CDR3 contains 15 residues. Germline V gives CDR1 SGHAT, CDR2 FQDESV (reference sequence). V was pared by 1 base and J by 6 bases, with 12 bases between. CDR3 protein: CASSLGRGLAGELFF. The CDR3, as DNA: TGTGCCAGCAGCTTAGGCAGGGGATTGGCCGGGGAGCTGTTTTTT. The variable domain in full, completed from reference TRBV11-1 and TRBJ2-2, reads EAEVAQSPRYKITEKSQAVAFWCDPISGHATLYWYRQILGQGPELLVQFQDESVVDDSQLPKDRFSAERLKGVDSTLKIQPAELGDSAMYLCASSLGRGLAGELFFGEGSRLTVL.

The J gene is TRBJ1-4, the V gene TRBV5-6, with TRBD1 as a possible D gene (5 bases). The V gene's germline CDR1 is SGHDT and CDR2 YYEEEE. The CDR3 has 13 residues. V lost 3 bases, J lost 7 bases, and 10 bases lay in between. CDR3 residues: CASSSYRSEKLFF. In nucleotides, the CDR3 is TGTGCCAGCAGCTCATACAGGAGTGAAAAACTGTTTTTT.

This clone was counted once. V is TRBV27 and J is TRBJ2-2; D perhaps matches TRBD2 (5 bases). V lost 1 base, J lost 2 bases, and 14 bases lay in between. This CDR3 has 17 residues. CDR1 is MNHEY, CDR2 SMNVEV, per germline (reference sequence). The CDR3, as DNA: TGTGCCAGCAGTTTATGGCCCGGGAACCCAAACACCGGGGAGCTGTTTTTT. This translates into CASSLWPGNPNTGELFF.

The CDR3 DNA follows: TGTGCCAGCAGCTTCCGCGGGAGAGGGAATGAGCAGTTCTTC. It codes for CASSFRGRGNEQFF. The V gene is TRBV7-9, the J gene TRBJ2-1; 7 bases match TRBD2. Germline trimming cut 3 bases from V and 7 bases from J; bases unmatched to any gene: 6. The CDR3 sequence is 14 residues long. Per the germline V gene, CDR1 is SEHNR and CDR2 is FQNEAQ (reference sequence).

The CDR3 bases are TGTGCCAGCAGTTGGGGGGGGTTGTCGGGACTAAATCAGCCCCAGCATTTT. Residues: CASSWGGLSGLNQPQHF. The chain recombines TRBV28 with TRBJ1-5; possible D gene TRBD1, 5 bases. V shed 4 bases and J shed 4 bases, with 20 bases lying between them. In germline, CDR1 is MDHEN, CDR2 SYDVKM. The CDR3 consists of 17 residues.

The rearrangement joins TRBV27 to TRBJ2-7; D is perhaps TRBD1 or TRBD2 (5 bases each). CDR3 length equals 16 residues. The germline V gene has CDR1 MNHEY and CDR2 SMNVEV (reference sequence). Trimming pared 6 bases from V and 3 bases from J, leaving 21 bases between. CDR3 region: CASSLQGRGTGYEQYF. DNA of the CDR3: TGTGCCAGCAGCCTACAAGGTCGGGGCACGGGCTACGAGCAGTACTTC.

The chain uses TRBV6-6 and TRBJ2-1; perhaps D is TRBD1 or TRBD2 (7 bases each). Germline CDR1 is MNHNY and CDR2 is SVGAGI (reference sequence). The ends were cut back, 6 bases at V and 6 bases at J, with 15 bases in the middle. The CDR3 sequence is 14 residues long. DNA for the CDR3: TGTGCCAGCAGCAAGACAGGGAGGGCCAATGAGCAGTTCTTC. Residues: CASSKTGRANEQFF.

The gene calls are TRBV7-6 and TRBJ2-7; 9 bases agree with TRBD2. CDR1 is SGHVS and CDR2 is FNYEAQ in the germline V gene. Trimming took 5 bases from V and 3 from J; bases not matched to a gene: 8. The length of the CDR3 is 15 residues. The chain's CDR3 is CASSLEREVHYEQYF. DNA for the CDR3: TGTGCCAGCAGCCTAGAGCGGGAGGTCCACTACGAGCAGTACTTC.

The gene calls are TRBV7-9 and TRBJ2-7; D is ambiguous. Trimming removed 2 bases at V and 2 bases at J, with 13 bases between. The length of the CDR3 is 15 residues. CDR1 SEHNR and CDR2 FQNEAQ come from the germline V gene (reference sequence). The CDR3 sequence: CASSLTPQPAYEQYF. The CDR3 coding sequence is TGTGCCAGCAGCTTAACCCCCCAGCCAGCCTACGAGCAGTACTTC.

The chain links TRBV11-2 to TRBJ2-7; a possible D gene is TRBD1 (5 bases). CDR1 SGHAT and CDR2 FQNNGV come from the germline V gene. With 5 bases removed from V and 0 bases from J, the gap between germline ends came to 11 bases. This CDR3 is 14 amino acids long. The CDR3 here is CASSPTGLSYEQYF. CDR3 DNA: TGTGCCAGCAGCCCCACAGGCCTCTCCTACGAGCAGTACTTC.

Details on this clone: This sample also contains other DNA sequences that code for the same CDR3. The genes are TRBV9 and TRBJ2-2; D unclear. The CDR3 is 14 residues long. Trimming left V 2 bases short and J 4 bases short, with 9 bases between. Germline V gene sequence: CDR1 SGDLS, CDR2 YYNGEE. DNA of the CDR3: TGTGCCAGCAGCGTCGGGCAGTCCACCGGGGAGCTGTTTTTT. It translates to CASSVGQSTGELFF.